This T cell receptor (beta chain) was profiled in a study of blood T cell repertoires in COVID-19. The method was immunoSEQ multiplex PCR; TCRdb's version includes in-frame clones alone and lacks a portion of them. This sample carries nearly 100,000 clones, just under 85% of them seen once, and the ten largest clones take roughly a tenth. The V and J ends lost 7 bases and 4 bases, in that order; junction bases with no gene match: 6. The length of the CDR3 is 15 residues. Looked up from germline, CDR1 is MGHDK and CDR2 is SYGVNS. The sample comprised peripheral blood. The J gene is TRBJ2-3, the V gene TRBV25-1, with TRBD2 matching 12 bases. The clonotype was recovered from a man in his 70s with acute or convalescent COVID-19. DNA of the CDR3: TGTGCCAGCACAGGGACTAGCGGGTTTGCAGATACGCAGTATTTT. Translating gives CASTGTSGFADTQYF.